Given below is one TCR beta chain in context. Its antigen is unknown. J gave up 4 bases and V 5 bases, and 10 bases lay outside the gene matches. This CDR3 has 14 amino acids. Germline assignment: CDR1 GTSNPN and CDR2 SVGIG (reference sequence). This sample stems from a study of CD8+ T cells in alopecia areata. Whole-study results and caveats: Higher clonality was seen in lesional scalp than in normal scalp, especially in alopecia totalis/universalis. Mice showed clearer TCR sharing than patients did, a gap that was possibly HLA-related.

As the sequencing template, cDNA was produced by extracting RNA and reverse transcribing it. Clones were sequenced by immunoSEQ multiplex PCR, and TCRdb holds only the in-frame ones, with some missing. Among around 300,000 clones, 60% were seen once, and the ten largest hold around 0.92%. Specified treatment: oral pan-JAK inhibitor, 5-10 mg twice daily. PBMCs, the starting material, were the source of sorted CD4+ and CD8+ T cells. The V and J genes are TRBV30 and TRBJ2-5; 7 positions match TRBD1. Sequenced material: CD4+ T cells sorted from blood, taken around week 53, from a patient treated with tofacitinib. The clonotype originates from a human donor with alopecia areata. This chain's CDR3 is CAWGSGTARETQYF. CDR3 DNA: TGTGCCTGGGGGTCTGGGACAGCACGAGAGACCCAGTACTTC.